One sample yielded the 23 T cell receptor beta chains listed below, sequenced in a study of Graves' ophthalmopathy and Graves' hyperthyroidism. Transcripts of RNA were the source for amplifying TCR beta CDR3 regions. HTBI primers were employed in first-round RT-PCR, then a second-round multiplex PCR followed. Via MiXCR, TCRdb re-called the multiplex PCR reads, giving one row per CDR3 protein. The sample consists of roughly 1.1 million distinct CDR3 sequences, about two fifths of them appearing once. The sequenced material came from peripheral blood or thyroid tissue (not recorded which). These receptors originate from an adult man with Graves' hyperthyroidism.

V gene TRBV11-3 combines with J gene TRBJ2-7, with D possibly TRBD1 on 5 matching bases. This CDR3 comprises 13 residues. Trimming left V 3 bases short and J 6 bases short, with 12 bases between. In germline, CDR1 is SGHNT, CDR2 YENEEA. The CDR3 protein is CASSFSAGSEQYF. CDR3 nucleotides: TGTGCCAGCAGCTTTTCGGCAGGGTCCGAGCAGTACTTC.

This clonotype was detected a few times. This chain connects TRBV20-1 to TRBJ1-5; 10 bases are a match to TRBD1. Trimming cost V 3 bases and J 4 bases; bases outside gene matches: 21. The CDR3 is 20 residues long. CDR1 DFQATT and CDR2 SNEGSKA come from the germline V gene (reference sequence). CDR3 in DNA: TGCAGTGCTAGGACAGTCCCGGGACAGGGGACATCCTACCTAAATCAGCCCCAGCATTTT. Its protein is CSARTVPGQGTSYLNQPQHF.

The chain recombines TRBV10-3 with TRBJ2-2; 13 bases match TRBD2. The CDR3 sequence is 17 residues long. CDR1 and CDR2 from the germline V gene are ENHRY and SYGVKD. The J segment lost 6 bases and the V segment lost 10 bases, leaving 14 bases of the junction unmatched. The CDR3 region is CASSHGLAGAPSGELFF. The CDR3 DNA reads as TGTGCCAGCAGCCACGGACTAGCGGGAGCTCCCTCCGGGGAGCTGTTTTTT.

There are many counts of this clonotype. The chain carries TRBV7-6 and TRBJ2-5; unclear D gene. The CDR3 contains 14 residues. V gave up 1 base and J gave up 9 bases, with 15 bases separating them. The germline V gene has CDR1 SGHVS and CDR2 FNYEAQ. The chain's CDR3 is CASSLGQAISAQYF. The CDR3 DNA reads TGTGCCAGCAGCTTAGGGCAAGCGATCTCGGCCCAGTACTTC.

This clonotype has more than one count but fewer than ten. The genes are TRBV5-4 and TRBJ2-2; D is perhaps TRBD1 (5 bases). Germline V gene lookup returns CDR1 SGHNT and CDR2 YYREEE (reference sequence). V lost 0 bases and J lost 4, with 13 bases in between. The CDR3 loop spans 16 amino acids. The CDR3 reads CASSLVRGRATGELFF. The CDR3 DNA follows: TGTGCCAGCAGCTTGGTCCGTGGCAGGGCCACCGGGGAGCTGTTTTTT.

The table lists this clonotype with many counts. The gene calls are TRBV7-2 and TRBJ2-6, with D possibly TRBD2 on 6 matching bases. The CDR3 contains 15 residues. The V end was cut by 8 bases, the J end by 3 bases, with 14 bases between. Germline V gene lookup returns CDR1 SGHTA and CDR2 FQGNSA. CDR3: CASERAGYGANVLTF. The CDR3 coding sequence is TGTGCCAGCGAACGGGCGGGGTATGGGGCCAACGTCCTGACTTTC.

This clonotype was observed at least ten times. The chain recombines TRBV12-3 or TRBV12-4 with TRBJ1-2; 7 bases are shared with TRBD1. The CDR3 runs 13 residues. The trim removed 7 bases at V and 7 bases at J, leaving 9 bases unmatched. The CDR3 here is CASTQGGAIGYTF. CDR3 bases: TGTGCCAGCACCCAGGGGGGGGCGATTGGCTACACCTTC.

This clonotype was counted at least ten times. V and J are TRBV5-5 and TRBJ1-1, with D uncertain. The CDR3 length is 12 residues. V shed 1 base and J shed 10 bases, with 11 bases lying between them. Looked up from germline, CDR1 is SGHKS and CDR2 is YYEKEE (reference sequence). Here the CDR3 reads CASSLQSGAAFF. The DNA for the CDR3 is TGTGCCAGCAGCTTGCAGTCCGGTGCAGCTTTCTTT.

This clonotype was detected only a few times. V gene TRBV7-9 combines with J gene TRBJ1-1, with D possibly being TRBD1 (6 bases). Trimming removed 8 bases from V and 3 bases from J, with 22 bases in between. Per germline, CDR1 SEHNR and CDR2 FQNEAQ (reference sequence). The CDR3 sequence is 16 residues long. This CDR3 is CASSPPRGSVDTEAFF. The CDR3, as DNA: TGTGCCAGCTCTCCTCCAAGGGGGTCCGTAGACACTGAAGCTTTCTTT.

This clonotype came up a few times. The gene calls are TRBV6-5 and TRBJ1-5, with TRBD1 identical over 8 bases. The CDR3 runs to 14 residues. CDR1 is MNHEY, CDR2 SVGAGI, per germline. Trimming cost V 5 bases and J 7 bases; bases outside gene matches: 7. CDR3 nucleotide sequence: TGTGCCAGCAGTCCGACAGGGGTTCTCCAGCCCCAGCATTTT. Residues: CASSPTGVLQPQHF.

Ten or more counts support this clonotype. The chain combines TRBV20-1 with TRBJ2-5, with D hard to call. This CDR3 is 15 amino acids long. V was clipped by 2 bases and J by 1 base, with 14 bases between them. Germline V gives CDR1 DFQATT, CDR2 SNEGSKA (reference sequence). The CDR3 region is CSARPAEPFQETQYF. CDR3 DNA sequence: TGCAGTGCTAGACCCGCTGAACCGTTCCAAGAGACCCAGTACTTC.

Regarding this clonotype: A read error may explain this, as a much larger clone is one base away. This sequence joins TRBV10-2 and TRBJ1-1; D is unclear. The CDR3 loop spans 15 amino acids. Trimming stripped 2 bases from V and 3 bases from J, with 13 bases between. From germline, CDR1 is WSHSY and CDR2 SAAADI. In nucleotides, the CDR3 is TGCGCCAGCAGTGAGCCGAATGGGCGGGACACTGAAGCTTTCTTT. It codes for CASSEPNGRDTEAFF.

This clonotype has a handful of counts. The chain links TRBV20-1 to TRBJ2-7; tentatively, D is TRBD2 (6 bases). Trimming pared 7 bases from V and 0 bases from J, leaving 16 bases between. The V gene's germline CDR1 is DFQATT and CDR2 SNEGSKA (reference sequence). The CDR3 has 14 residues. The CDR3, as DNA: TGCAGTGGGGAGGCCCTTACCAACTCCTACGAGCAGTACTTC. It translates to CSGEALTNSYEQYF.

The chain employs TRBV29-1 and TRBJ2-6; D remains unclear. The CDR3 runs 12 residues. Germline CDR1 SQVTM, CDR2 ANQGSEA. The germline V and J ends were trimmed by 4 bases and 2 bases, with 3 bases remaining between them. CDR3 sequence: CSVVTGANVLTF. The CDR3 coding sequence is TGCAGCGTTGTCACTGGGGCCAACGTCCTGACTTTC. The complete variable domain, with remaining parts taken from reference TRBV29-1 and TRBJ2-6, reads SAVISQKPSRDICQRGTSLTIQCQVDSQVTMMFWYRQQPGQSLTLIATANQGSEATYESGFVIDKFPISRPNLTFSTLTVSNMSPEDSSIYLCSVVTGANVLTFGAGSRLTVL.

The chain is built from TRBV7-3 and TRBJ1-6; weak D call: TRBD1 (5 bases). Germline lookup yields CDR1 SGHTA and CDR2 FQGTGA. The CDR3 length is 14 residues. With 1 base removed from V and 9 bases from J, the gap between germline ends came to 10 bases. The CDR3 DNA reads TGTGCCAGCAGCTTAATGCGGGGGTGTTCACCCCTCCACTTT. Its translation: CASSLMRGCSPLHF.

This clonotype has only one observation. The CDR3 region has the DNA TGTGCCAGCAGTGGTACCTGGGGGCAGGGAAATAATTCACCCCTCCACTTT. This encodes CASSGTWGQGNNSPLHF. The chain recombines TRBV25-1 with TRBJ1-6; a weak D match, TRBD1 (6 bases). The CDR3 runs 17 residues. The germline V gene has CDR1 MGHDK and CDR2 SYGVNS. Trimming cost V 4 bases and J 5 bases, with 18 bases left between them.

This clonotype was counted only a few times. The genes are TRBV12-3 or TRBV12-4 and TRBJ2-5; the D gene is possibly TRBD2 (6 bases). CDR3 size: 15 residues. Trimming left V 0 bases short and J 5 bases short, with 13 bases between. CDR3 nucleotides: TGTGCCAGCAGTTTAGCGCTAAATGGAGGGGAGACCCAGTACTTC. Its translation: CASSLALNGGETQYF.

This clonotype appeared a few times. The genes are TRBV6-6 and TRBJ2-2, with D unclear. From germline, CDR1 is MNHNY and CDR2 SVGAGI (reference sequence). The CDR3 sequence is 15 residues long. With 7 bases removed from V and 4 bases from J, the gap between germline ends came to 16 bases. The CDR3 sequence is CASIATLVGTGELFF. CDR3 DNA: TGTGCCAGCATTGCCACCTTGGTTGGCACCGGGGAGCTGTTTTTT.

This clonotype was found a few times. The chain recombines TRBV2 with TRBJ1-6; D is unclear. The V and J ends lost 7 bases and 7 bases respectively, with 5 bases between them. The CDR3 length is 11 residues. Germline loops: CDR1 SNHLY, CDR2 FYNNEI. The CDR3 DNA sequence: TGTGCCAGCACGTGGAATTCACCCCTCCACTTT. It translates to CASTWNSPLHF.

This clonotype was found many times. The genes are TRBV15 and TRBJ2-6; maybe TRBD1 (6 bases). The CDR3 loop spans 16 amino acids. The V end was cut by 2 bases, the J end by 2 bases, with 10 bases between. Germline-derived CDR1 and CDR2 are LNHNV and YYDKDF (reference sequence). The CDR3 coding sequence is TGTGCCACCAGCAGACCACAGGGCACTGGGGCCAACGTCCTGACTTTC. Protein product: CATSRPQGTGANVLTF.

The table lists this clonotype with many counts. The V and J genes are TRBV9 and TRBJ1-1; TRBD1 matches at 9 bases. The V gene end was trimmed by 4 bases and the J gene end by 6 bases; junction bases not matched to a gene: 10. Germline-derived CDR1 and CDR2 are SGDLS and YYNGEE. The CDR3 consists of 15 residues. The CDR3 is CASSTGTGSFAEAFF. CDR3 in DNA: TGTGCCAGCAGCACTGGGACAGGGTCTTTCGCTGAAGCTTTCTTT. Together with reference TRBV9 and TRBJ1-1, the CDR3 gives the full variable domain: DSGVTQTPKHLITATGQRVTLRCSPRSGDLSVYWYQQSLDQGLQFLIQYYNGEERAKGNILERFSAQQFPDLHSELNLSSLELGDSALYFCASSTGTGSFAEAFFGQGTRLTVV.

As for this clonotype: This sequence may be a read error, since a much larger clone differs from it by one base. The chain uses TRBV2 and TRBJ1-2, with D possibly matching TRBD1 (5 bases). The V gene lost 5 bases and the J gene lost 5 bases, with 15 bases spanning the gap. Germline values: CDR1 SNHLY, CDR2 FYNNEI. The CDR3 is 14 amino acids. The CDR3 DNA follows: TGTGCCAGCAGTCCCACCAGGGACGGGTATGGCTACACCTTC. Amino acids: CASSPTRDGYGYTF.

V and J are TRBV7-2 and TRBJ1-2; maybe TRBD1 (6 bases). Trimming shortened V by 4 bases and J by 3 bases, and 12 bases separated the two germline ends. The length of the CDR3 is 14 residues. Per the germline V gene, CDR1 is SGHTA and CDR2 is FQGNSA. As DNA, the CDR3 is TGTGCCAGCAGCTCTACTCCAGGGGACTATGGCTACACCTTC. This codes for CASSSTPGDYGYTF.